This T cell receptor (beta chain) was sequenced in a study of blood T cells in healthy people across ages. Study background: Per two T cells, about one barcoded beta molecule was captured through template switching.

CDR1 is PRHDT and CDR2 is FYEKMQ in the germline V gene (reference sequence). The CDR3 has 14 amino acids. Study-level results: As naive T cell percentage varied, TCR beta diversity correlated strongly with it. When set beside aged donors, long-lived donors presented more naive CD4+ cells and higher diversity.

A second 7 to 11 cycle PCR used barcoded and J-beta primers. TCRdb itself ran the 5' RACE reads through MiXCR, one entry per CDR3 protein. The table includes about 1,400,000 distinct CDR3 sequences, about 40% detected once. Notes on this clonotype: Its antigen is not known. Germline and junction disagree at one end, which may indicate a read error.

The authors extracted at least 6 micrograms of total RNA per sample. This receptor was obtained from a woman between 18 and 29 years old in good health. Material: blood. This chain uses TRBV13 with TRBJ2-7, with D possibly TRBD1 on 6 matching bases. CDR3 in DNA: TGTGCCGGCAGCATCCAGGGGATCCCATTCGAGCAGTACTTC. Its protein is CAGSIQGIPFEQYF. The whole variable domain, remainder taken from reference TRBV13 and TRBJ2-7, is AAGVIQSPRHLIKEKRETATLKCYPIPRHDTVYWYQQGPGQDPQFLISFYEKMQSDKGSIPDRFSAQQFSDYHSELNMSSLELGDSALYFCAGSIQGIPFEQYFGPGTRLTVT.